The 23 T cell receptor beta chains given below trace back to one sample, sequenced in a study of blood T cell repertoires in COVID-19. Libraries were prepared by immunoSEQ multiplex PCR; TCRdb keeps only in-frame clonotypes and omits some of them. The repertoire has under 200,000 clones, 80% to 85% of them found once; the top ten carry about 14%. The sequenced sample was peripheral blood. The receptors derive from a man younger than 35 with active or convalescent COVID-19.

This sequence joins TRBV19 and TRBJ2-2; 8 bases align to TRBD1. CDR3 size: 15 residues. After removal of 5 bases from V and 3 bases from J, the junction contained 5 bases not matched to a gene. Per germline, CDR1 LNHDA and CDR2 SQIVND (reference sequence). For the CDR3, the DNA is TGTGCCAGTAGTGTGGGACAGGCGGACACCGGGGAGCTGTTTTTT. Protein: CASSVGQADTGELFF.

The chain employs TRBV6-5 and TRBJ2-1, with 7 bases identical to TRBD2. Germline V gene data show CDR1 as MNHEY and CDR2 as SVGAGI. Losses at the gene ends were 4 bases for V and 11 bases for J; bases not matched to a gene: 8. The CDR3 contains 13 residues. The CDR3 protein is CASSSVQRGQQFF. DNA for the CDR3: TGTGCCAGCAGTTCCGTGCAGCGGGGCCAGCAGTTCTTC.

This chain links TRBV5-4 with TRBJ2-1; 9 positions agree with TRBD2. Germline CDR1 reads SGHNT; CDR2 reads YYREEE (reference sequence). This CDR3 comprises 18 residues. V gave up 0 bases and J gave up 0 bases; unmatched junction bases: 7. Written as DNA, the CDR3 is TGTGCCAGCAGCTTGGGCGCGCTAGCGGGGAGCTCCTACAATGAGCAGTTCTTC. It yields the protein CASSLGALAGSSYNEQFF.

The rearrangement uses TRBV6-2 or TRBV6-3 and TRBJ2-6, with TRBD1 matching 10 bases. Germline CDR1 MNHEY, CDR2 SVGEGT. The J segment lost 4 bases and the V segment lost 5 bases, leaving 5 bases of the junction unmatched. The CDR3 is 16 amino acids. CDR3 amino acids: CASSRQGATGANVLTF. The CDR3 bases are TGTGCCAGCAGTCGACAGGGGGCGACGGGGGCCAACGTCCTGACTTTC.

The chain carries TRBV20-1 and TRBJ2-7, with a possible D match to TRBD2 (6 bases). V dropped 3 bases and J dropped 3 bases, with 12 bases sitting between them. The CDR3 spans 13 residues. Per germline, CDR1 DFQATT and CDR2 SNEGSKA (reference sequence). CDR3 nucleotides: TGCAGTGCTAGTAGCCGGGAGAACTACGAGCAGTACTTC. This translates into CSASSRENYEQYF.

The CDR3 spells CASSIDSGGLGYNEQFF. The CDR3 DNA sequence: TGTGCCAGTAGTATAGATTCAGGGGGACTAGGCTACAATGAGCAGTTCTTC. V is TRBV19 and J is TRBJ2-1; D is possibly TRBD2 (8 bases). Trimming removed 0 bases at V and 3 bases at J, with 15 bases between. Germline lookup yields CDR1 LNHDA and CDR2 SQIVND (reference sequence). The CDR3 is made up of 17 amino acids.

This clone was seen a single time. V gene TRBV14 combines with J gene TRBJ1-2, with D maybe TRBD1 (5 bases). V was pared by 1 base and J by 6 bases, with 15 bases between. CDR3 length: 15 amino acids. The V gene's germline CDR1 is SGHDN and CDR2 FVKESK. The CDR3 here is CASSQVLQGRDGYTF. For the CDR3, the DNA is TGTGCCAGCAGCCAAGTCCTGCAGGGTAGGGATGGCTACACCTTC.

This rearrangement joins TRBV3-1 (or the pseudogene TRBV3-2) to TRBJ2-3; D is possibly TRBD2 (5 bases). Trimming pared 3 bases from V and 5 bases from J, leaving 12 bases between. CDR1 and CDR2 from the germline V gene are LGHDT and YNNKEL (reference sequence). This CDR3 contains 14 residues. CDR3 coding DNA: TGTGCCAGCAGCCATTCGGGATCGGGAGATACGCAGTATTTT. Protein product: CASSHSGSGDTQYF.

The rearrangement uses TRBV28 and TRBJ2-7, with 7 bases lining up with TRBD1. V lost 4 bases to trimming and J lost 3 bases; unmatched junction nucleotides: 6. The germline CDR1 and CDR2 sequences are MDHEN and SYDVKM. CDR3 length: 14 residues. The CDR3 spells CASSSGTDFYEQYF. CDR3 nucleotide sequence: TGTGCCAGCAGTTCCGGGACAGACTTCTACGAGCAGTACTTC.

This clone was recorded only once. The chain combines TRBV4-1 with TRBJ1-2; D perhaps matches TRBD1 (5 bases). V dropped 2 bases and J dropped 5 bases, with 15 bases sitting between them. The CDR3 consists of 15 residues. CDR1 and CDR2 (germline): MGHRA, YSYEKL. The CDR3 region is CASSQNRQGLYGYTF. DNA of the CDR3: TGCGCCAGCAGCCAAAATCGGCAGGGACTTTATGGCTACACCTTC.

The chain combines TRBV27 with TRBJ2-4, with 7 bases that match TRBD1. Germline CDR1 reads MNHEY; CDR2 reads SMNVEV (reference sequence). V gave up 5 bases and J gave up 0 bases; unmatched junction bases: 4. This CDR3 contains 15 residues. The CDR3 bases are TGTGCCAGCAGTCATCACAGGGGAGCCAAAAACATTCAGTACTTC. It translates to CASSHHRGAKNIQYF.

This clone came up a few times. The rearrangement uses TRBV7-2 and TRBJ1-2; D may be TRBD1 (6 bases). The ends were cut back, 7 bases at V and 6 bases at J, with 15 bases in the middle. The CDR3 spans 13 residues. Germline assignment: CDR1 SGHTA and CDR2 FQGNSA. In DNA, the CDR3 is TGTGCCAGCAAACACAGGGATCGGGATGGCTACACCTTC. Translation: CASKHRDRDGYTF.

The chain's CDR3 is CASSLQFYTGELFF. The CDR3 region has the DNA TGTGCCAGCAGCCTTCAGTTCTACACCGGGGAGCTGTTTTTT. This chain connects TRBV27 to TRBJ2-2; D is unclear. Trimming took off 6 bases at V and 3 bases at J, with 11 bases between the two ends. Germline V gene lookup returns CDR1 MNHEY and CDR2 SMNVEV (reference sequence). The CDR3 spans 14 residues.

The chain employs TRBV3-1 (or the pseudogene TRBV3-2) and TRBJ1-6, with a tentative D call TRBD1 (5 bases). From germline, CDR1 is LGHDT and CDR2 YNNKEL (reference sequence). Trimming shortened V by 0 bases and J by 3 bases, and 12 bases separated the two germline ends. The CDR3 runs to 17 residues. The CDR3 loop reads CASSQDRRQRYNSPLHF. The CDR3 region has the DNA TGTGCCAGCAGCCAAGATCGTAGACAGCGCTATAATTCACCCCTCCACTTT.

This chain links TRBV2 with TRBJ2-3; TRBD2 matches 8 bases. V shed 7 bases, J shed 6 bases, and the junction held 12 bases outside the gene matches. The CDR3 spans 15 residues. Germline loops: CDR1 SNHLY, CDR2 FYNNEI. The chain's CDR3 is CASTQGAGVWDTQYF. The CDR3 DNA reads as TGTGCCAGCACCCAAGGAGCGGGGGTTTGGGATACGCAGTATTTT.

The chain links TRBV28 to TRBJ1-4; 10 bases are shared with TRBD1. CDR3 size: 15 residues. CDR1 and CDR2 (germline): MDHEN, SYDVKM. The V segment lost 6 bases and the J segment 8 bases; nucleotides outside the gene matches: 9. CDR3 sequence reads: CASRPWTGGYEKLFF. In DNA, the CDR3 is TGTGCCAGCAGACCTTGGACAGGGGGGTACGAAAAACTGTTTTTT.

The DNA of the CDR3 is TGTGCCAGTAGTATTCGGGAGGAGCAGTACTTC. Amino acid sequence: CASSIREEQYF. The V gene is TRBV19, the J gene TRBJ2-7; TRBD2 might be the D (6 bases). Germline values: CDR1 LNHDA, CDR2 SQIVND (reference sequence). V dropped 3 bases and J dropped 7 bases, with 7 bases sitting between them. This CDR3 has 11 residues.

The chain combines TRBV30 with TRBJ1-6; tentative D call: TRBD1 (5 bases). The V gene lost 5 bases and the J gene lost 7 bases, with 9 bases spanning the gap. CDR1 is GTSNPN and CDR2 is SVGIG in the germline V gene (reference sequence). This CDR3 spans 12 amino acids. CDR3 DNA sequence: TGTGCCTGGGACAGCCTCAATTCACCCCTCCACTTT. Amino acid sequence: CAWDSLNSPLHF.

The chain has TRBV19 and TRBJ1-5; no firm D call. The CDR3 spans 13 residues. The germline V gene encodes CDR1 LNHDA and CDR2 SQIVND (reference sequence). Trimming cost V 3 bases and J 5 bases, with 8 bases left between them. The CDR3 is CASSITADQPQHF. The CDR3 bases are TGTGCCAGTAGTATTACAGCCGATCAGCCCCAGCATTTT.

The chain uses TRBV7-9 and TRBJ1-1; 7 bases align to TRBD1. The length of the CDR3 is 14 residues. V dropped 9 bases and J dropped 4; count of bases not matched to a gene: 11. In germline, CDR1 is SEHNR, CDR2 FQNEAQ (reference sequence). CDR3 nucleotides: TGTGCCAGTATCGAGTTACAGGGGACCACTGAAGCTTTCTTT. Its translation: CASIELQGTTEAFF.

This chain uses TRBV5-1 with TRBJ2-7; 8 nucleotides line up with TRBD2. J lost 0 bases, V lost 5 bases, and 7 bases had no gene match. The V gene's germline CDR1 is SGHRS and CDR2 YFSETQ. The CDR3 extends over 15 amino acids. The CDR3 here is CASRLAAKSSYEQYF. The CDR3 bases are TGCGCCAGCAGACTAGCGGCCAAAAGCTCCTACGAGCAGTACTTC.

As regards this clone: Mismatch with germline at one junction end may stem from a read error. The CDR3 sequence is CASSLVDRVGTDTQYF. The CDR3, as DNA: TGTGCCAGCAGCTTGGTTGACAGGGTCGGCACGGATACGCAGTATTTT. The rearrangement uses TRBV5-5 and TRBJ2-3; TRBD1 aligns across 7 bases. Germline V gene data show CDR1 as SGHKS and CDR2 as YYEKEE (reference sequence). This CDR3 has 16 amino acids.

V and J are TRBV14 and TRBJ2-7; TRBD2 agrees at 10 bases. CDR3 length: 14 residues. V shed 0 bases, J shed 6 bases, and the junction held 2 bases outside the gene matches. Germline CDR1 reads SGHDN; CDR2 reads FVKESK. DNA for the CDR3: TGTGCCAGCAGCCAAGATTGGACTAGCGGCGAGCAGTACTTC. It codes for CASSQDWTSGEQYF.